The 3 T cell receptor beta chains listed next were all sequenced from one sample in a study of T cell responses to AZD1222 COVID-19 vaccine. Sequencing used immunoSEQ multiplex PCR; TCRdb keeps in-frame clones, though not all of them. The table shows 140,000 to 150,000 clones, with around 89% occurring only once. The source was peripheral blood, collected on day 0 of AZD1222 vaccination. These TCRs come from an adult in good health.

This chain joins TRBV7-3 and TRBJ2-1, with 14 nucleotides matching TRBD2. The trim removed 5 bases at V and 7 bases at J, leaving 7 bases unmatched. The CDR3 loop spans 16 amino acids. Germline CDR1 and CDR2: SGHTA and FQGTGA. CDR3 amino acids: CASSPSRTSGRNEQFF. Here the CDR3 DNA reads TGTGCCAGCAGCCCATCCCGGACTAGCGGGAGGAATGAGCAGTTCTTC. The full variable domain, with the rest looked up from reference TRBV7-3 and TRBJ2-1, is GAGVSQTPSNKVTEKGKYVELRCDPISGHTALYWYRQSLGQGPEFLIYFQGTGAADDSGLPNDRFFAVRPEGSVSTLKIQRTERGDSAVYLCASSPSRTSGRNEQFFGPGTRLTVL.

This chain connects TRBV28 to TRBJ2-1; D gene ambiguous. This CDR3 contains 13 residues. V was cut by 5 bases and J by 3 bases, with 8 bases left in between. From germline, CDR1 is MDHEN and CDR2 SYDVKM. In DNA, the CDR3 is TGTGCCAGCAGTGGCCACCACTACAATGAGCAGTTCTTC. Residues: CASSGHHYNEQFF.

This clone was seen more than once but under ten times. This chain uses TRBV5-5 with TRBJ2-3, with TRBD2 identical over 11 bases. This CDR3 has 20 amino acids. CDR1 is SGHKS, CDR2 YYEKEE, per germline (reference sequence). The J segment lost 0 bases and the V segment lost 0 bases, leaving 12 bases of the junction unmatched. The CDR3 is CASSLAVGASGRTSTDTQYF. The CDR3 region has the DNA TGTGCCAGCAGCTTGGCGGTTGGCGCTAGCGGGAGGACTAGCACAGATACGCAGTATTTT.